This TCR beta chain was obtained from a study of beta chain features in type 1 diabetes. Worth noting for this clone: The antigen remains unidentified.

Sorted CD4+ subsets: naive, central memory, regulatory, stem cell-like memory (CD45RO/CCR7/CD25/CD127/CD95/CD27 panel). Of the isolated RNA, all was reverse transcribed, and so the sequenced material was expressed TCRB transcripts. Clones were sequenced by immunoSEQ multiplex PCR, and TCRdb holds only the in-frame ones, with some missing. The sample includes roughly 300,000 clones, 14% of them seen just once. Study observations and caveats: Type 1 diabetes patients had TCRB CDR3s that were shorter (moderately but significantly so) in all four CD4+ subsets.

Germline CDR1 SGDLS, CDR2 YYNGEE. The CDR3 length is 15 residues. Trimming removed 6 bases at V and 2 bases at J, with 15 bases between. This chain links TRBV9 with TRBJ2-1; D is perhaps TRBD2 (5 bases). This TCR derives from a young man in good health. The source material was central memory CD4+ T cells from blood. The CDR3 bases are TGTGCCAGCACCCTTTCCGGGGAGCCCTACAATGAGCAGTTCTTC. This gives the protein CASTLSGEPYNEQFF.